Listed here are 10 T cell receptor beta chains from one sample, sequenced in a study of blood T cell repertoires in COVID-19. Clones were sequenced by immunoSEQ multiplex PCR, and TCRdb holds only the in-frame ones, with some missing. The sample lists roughly 130,000 clones, more than 80% seen once, with 12% in the top ten. Material for sequencing was peripheral blood. The receptor set was obtained from a woman between 55 and 75 years old with acute or convalescent COVID-19.

This clone was seen a few times. The same CDR3 also results from other DNA sequences found in this sample. The chain combines TRBV6-1 with TRBJ2-1; 8 bases are shared with TRBD2. Per the germline V gene, CDR1 is MNHNS and CDR2 is SASEGT. The trim removed 3 bases at V and 1 base at J, leaving 2 bases unmatched. The CDR3 covers 15 residues. CDR3 coding DNA: TGTGCCAGCAGTGAGTCGGGGGGGTCCTACAATGAGCAGTTCTTC. It codes for CASSESGGSYNEQFF.

The chain employs TRBV19 and TRBJ2-5, with D perhaps matching TRBD1 (6 bases). The CDR3 spans 13 residues. The germline V and J ends were trimmed by 10 bases and 4 bases, with 16 bases remaining between them. The germline V gene has CDR1 LNHDA and CDR2 SQIVND (reference sequence). The CDR3, as DNA: TGTGCCACCAAACAGGGTAACCGAGAGACCCAGTACTTC. Translated: CATKQGNRETQYF.

The chain has TRBV19 and TRBJ2-2; TRBD1 might be the D (5 bases). Germline V gene data show CDR1 as LNHDA and CDR2 as SQIVND (reference sequence). CDR3 length equals 15 residues. The ends were cut back, 7 bases at V and 4 bases at J, with 16 bases in the middle. In DNA form, the CDR3 reads TGTGCCAGTACCAGGGAAGGAAGAAGCACCGGGGAGCTGTTTTTT. Its protein product is CASTREGRSTGELFF.

This rearrangement joins TRBV5-1 to TRBJ1-1; 9 nucleotides align to TRBD1. J gave up 5 bases and V 3 bases, and 5 bases lay outside the gene matches. Germline V gives CDR1 SGHRS, CDR2 YFSETQ. The CDR3 spans 14 residues. The CDR3 region has the DNA TGCGCCAGCAGCTCAAGGACAGGGGTAACTGAAGCTTTCTTT. Translating gives CASSSRTGVTEAFF.

The gene calls are TRBV2 and TRBJ2-3, with TRBD2 matching over 8 bases. This CDR3 has 15 amino acids. Germline CDR1 reads SNHLY; CDR2 reads FYNNEI. J gave up 3 bases and V 10 bases, and 12 bases lay outside the gene matches. The CDR3: CATRGGAHRTDTQYF. Written as DNA, the CDR3 is TGTGCCACCCGGGGGGGGGCGCATAGGACAGATACGCAGTATTTT.

The chain employs TRBV24-1 and TRBJ1-1; the D is unclear. Trimming removed 4 bases at V and 1 base at J, with 9 bases between. CDR3 length equals 14 residues. The V gene's germline CDR1 is KGHDR and CDR2 SFDVKD. Here the CDR3 DNA reads TGTGCCACCAGTGACGCGGGAGGGAACACTGAAGCTTTCTTT. It encodes CATSDAGGNTEAFF.

The chain recombines TRBV7-9 with TRBJ1-2; perhaps TRBD1 as D (5 bases). CDR3 size: 13 residues. The ends were cut back, 4 bases at V and 2 bases at J, with 8 bases in the middle. Germline V lookup: CDR1 SEHNR, CDR2 FQNEAQ (reference sequence). CDR3 amino acids: CASSSTVNYGYTF. CDR3 nucleotide sequence: TGTGCCAGCAGCTCGACAGTGAACTATGGCTACACCTTC.

In DNA, the CDR3 is TGTGCCACCACCCACGGAGGAACAGTTTGGTTCTTT. It specifies CATTHGGTVWFF. This chain links TRBV24-1 with TRBJ1-1; D gene uncertain. Trimming cost V 8 bases and J 14 bases, with 20 bases left between them. CDR1 and CDR2 (germline): KGHDR, SFDVKD. The CDR3 contains 12 residues.

This clone has only one observation. V is TRBV11-2 and J is TRBJ1-4; D gene unclear. Germline CDR1 SGHAT, CDR2 FQNNGV. V shed 5 bases and J shed 8 bases, with 12 bases lying between them. This CDR3 has 13 residues. The CDR3 protein is CASSARTGEKLFF. The CDR3 DNA reads TGTGCCAGCAGCGCGAGAACGGGGGAAAAACTGTTTTTT. The entire variable domain, with the rest obtained from reference TRBV11-2 and TRBJ1-4, is as follows: EAGVAQSPRYKIIEKRQSVAFWCNPISGHATLYWYQQILGQGPKLLIQFQNNGVVDDSQLPKDRFSAERLKGVDSTLKIQPAKLEDSAVYLCASSARTGEKLFFGSGTQLSVL.

Concerning this clone itself: The same CDR3 also results from other DNA sequences found in this sample. The rearrangement links TRBV7-9 to TRBJ1-2; D is perhaps TRBD1 (5 bases). CDR3 length equals 14 residues. The ends were cut back, 5 bases at V and 2 bases at J, with 12 bases in the middle. Germline V gives CDR1 SEHNR, CDR2 FQNEAQ (reference sequence). CDR3 DNA sequence: TGTGCCAGCAGCCCTACAGGACCAAACTATGGCTACACCTTC. Translating it yields CASSPTGPNYGYTF.